This is a list of T cell receptor beta chains from one sample in a study of T-cell reconstitution after alpha-beta-depleted transplantation in children. TCRdb analysed the PCR reads with MiXCR anew, one entry per CDR3 protein. The table records hundreds of thousands of distinct CDR3 sequences, approximately 16% of them present only once. Sequencing used PBMCs from the stem cell graft donor, obtained from the stem cell graft. These receptors came from a human donor who donated a stem cell graft to a child with acute myeloid leukemia. The CDR3 runs from the conserved cysteine through the conserved F or W. D genes are given only for firm matches. Clone size is not always given. Where it is, it says once, few, many or a class for expanded clones.

D gene: NA
J gene: TRBJ1-4
clone size: NA
V gene: TRBV7-9
CDR3 protein: CASSWDQSPEKLFF
CDR3 DNA: TGTGCCAGCAGCTGGGACCAAAGCCCAGAAAAACTGTTTTTT

D gene: TRBD1
J gene: TRBJ2-5
clone size: NA
V gene: TRBV7-9
CDR3 protein: CASSLRGPRETQYF
CDR3 DNA: TGTGCCAGCAGCCTCAGGGGGCCGCGAGAGACCCAGTACTTC

D gene: NA
J gene: TRBJ2-7
clone size: NA
V gene: TRBV7-2
CDR3 protein: CASSPRGGYYEQYF
CDR3 DNA: TGTGCCAGCAGCCCGAGGGGGGGCTACTACGAGCAGTACTTC

D gene: NA
J gene: TRBJ2-3
clone size: many
V gene: TRBV5-1
CDR3 protein: CASSSTLTDTQYF
CDR3 DNA: TGCGCCAGCAGCTCGACCCTTACAGATACGCAGTATTTT

D gene: TRBD2
J gene: TRBJ2-5
clone size: NA
V gene: TRBV5-1
CDR3 protein: CASSLEGASGGLQETQYF
CDR3 DNA: TGCGCCAGCAGCTTGGAGGGGGCTAGCGGGGGTCTCCAAGAGACCCAGTACTTC

D gene: TRBD1
J gene: TRBJ1-2
clone size: NA
V gene: TRBV7-9
CDR3 protein: CASSPADRSEGYTF
CDR3 DNA: TGTGCCAGCAGCCCAGCGGACAGGTCTGAAGGCTACACCTTC

D gene: TRBD1
J gene: TRBJ1-2
clone size: few
V gene: TRBV7-9
CDR3 protein: CASSSRTGEGYTF
CDR3 DNA: TGTGCCAGCAGCTCTCGGACAGGGGAGGGCTACACCTTC

D gene: NA
J gene: TRBJ2-1
clone size: many
V gene: TRBV12-3/TRBV12-4
CDR3 protein: CASTRGGALAQFF
CDR3 DNA: TGTGCCAGCACGAGAGGGGGAGCGTTGGCGCAGTTCTTC

D gene: NA
J gene: TRBJ1-1
clone size: many
V gene: TRBV20-1
CDR3 protein: CSARDGLNTEAFF
CDR3 DNA: TGCAGTGCTAGAGACGGGTTGAACACTGAAGCTTTCTTT

D gene: NA
J gene: TRBJ1-1
clone size: NA
V gene: TRBV7-2
CDR3 protein: CASGFSPDTEAFF
CDR3 DNA: TGTGCCAGCGGTTTCTCCCCGGACACTGAAGCTTTCTTT

D gene: NA
J gene: TRBJ2-1
clone size: few
V gene: TRBV5-6
CDR3 protein: CASRGEVTYNEQFF
CDR3 DNA: TGTGCCAGCAGGGGGGAGGTTACCTACAATGAGCAGTTCTTC

D gene: NA
J gene: TRBJ2-1
clone size: NA
V gene: TRBV11-2
CDR3 protein: CASSSDSVLDEQFF
CDR3 DNA: TGTGCCAGCAGCTCAGATTCCGTTTTGGATGAGCAGTTCTTC

D gene: NA
J gene: TRBJ2-5
clone size: few
V gene: TRBV5-8
CDR3 protein: CASSSRFPQETQYF
CDR3 DNA: TGTGCCAGCAGCTCAAGGTTTCCTCAAGAGACCCAGTACTTC

D gene: TRBD1
J gene: TRBJ1-1
clone size: NA
V gene: TRBV6-1
CDR3 protein: CASSEIGGTPEAFF
CDR3 DNA: TGTGCCAGCAGTGAAATAGGGGGCACACCCGAAGCTTTCTTT

D gene: NA
J gene: TRBJ2-1
clone size: few
V gene: TRBV5-1
CDR3 protein: CASSPVGTPWQFF
CDR3 DNA: TGCGCCAGCAGCCCAGTCGGGACCCCATGGCAGTTCTTC

D gene: NA
J gene: TRBJ2-3
clone size: NA
V gene: TRBV18
CDR3 protein: CASSPFFPGNTDTQYF
CDR3 DNA: TGTGCCAGCTCACCTTTTTTCCCAGGGAACACAGATACGCAGTATTTT

D gene: NA
J gene: TRBJ2-5
clone size: many
V gene: TRBV18
CDR3 protein: CASSRQETQYF
CDR3 DNA: TGTGCCAGCAGTCGTCAAGAGACCCAGTACTTC

D gene: NA
J gene: TRBJ1-5
clone size: few
V gene: TRBV12-3/TRBV12-4
CDR3 protein: CASSLPRERGGYYSNQPQHF
CDR3 DNA: TGTGCCAGCAGTTTACCGAGGGAGCGGGGCGGCTATTATAGCAATCAGCCCCAGCATTTT

D gene: NA
J gene: TRBJ2-1
clone size: few
V gene: TRBV5-5
CDR3 protein: CASSLLVSSYNEQFF
CDR3 DNA: TGTGCCAGCAGCTTGTTAGTAAGCTCCTACAATGAGCAGTTCTTC